This T cell receptor beta chain was profiled in a study of CD8 T cells in Susac syndrome. Study results and caveats: That the number of individuals in its TCR sequencing and HLA analysis was relatively small was acknowledged by the study.

Peripheral blood CD8+ and CD4+ T cells were profiled by TCR beta sequencing. Relapsing-remitting disease, either stable or active, was present in the multiple sclerosis controls, who were treatment-naive patients. Negative isolation yielded CD4+ and CD8+ T cells, and FACS enriched TEMRA cells. A remark on this clonotype: Its target is not known.

RNA amounts of about 0.5 to 1 ug underwent reverse transcription with random hexamers. TCRdb reprocessed the immunoSEQ multiplex PCR reads with MiXCR, giving one entry per CDR3 protein. Of some 170,000 distinct CDR3 sequences in the sample, approximately 94% were seen once. The CDR3 runs to 14 residues. The ends were cut back, 7 bases at V and 4 bases at J, with 14 bases in the middle. From germline, CDR1 is SEHNR and CDR2 FQNEAQ (reference sequence). This chain connects TRBV7-9 to TRBJ1-3, with D unclear. The source of this sequence is a human donor with multiple sclerosis. The sequencing input was CD4+ T cells from PBMCs. In DNA, the CDR3 is TGTGCCAGCACCCCTACATCCGGAGGAAACACCATATATTTT. Protein sequence: CASTPTSGGNTIYF.